This paragraph reports one T cell receptor beta chain. The data derive from a study of T cell changes during pregnancy in multiple sclerosis. Sequencing was performed with immunoSEQ multiplex PCR; in TCRdb, only in-frame clones are kept and a portion is missing. This table holds roughly 22,000 clones, approximately 89% found once. The CDR3 length is 14 residues. V was pared by 3 bases and J by 2 bases, with 11 bases between. Germline V CDR1 and CDR2: SGHAT, FQNNGV. This sample comprised CD4+ T cells from peripheral blood mononuclear cells, obtained after pregnancy. J is TRBJ2-7 and V is TRBV11-2; D not certain. The sequence was collected from a female donor in good health, enrolled as a control in a pregnancy study. The CDR3 here is CASSFLGPTYEQYF. In nucleotides, the CDR3 is TGTGCCAGCAGCTTTCTGGGCCCCACCTACGAGCAGTACTTC.